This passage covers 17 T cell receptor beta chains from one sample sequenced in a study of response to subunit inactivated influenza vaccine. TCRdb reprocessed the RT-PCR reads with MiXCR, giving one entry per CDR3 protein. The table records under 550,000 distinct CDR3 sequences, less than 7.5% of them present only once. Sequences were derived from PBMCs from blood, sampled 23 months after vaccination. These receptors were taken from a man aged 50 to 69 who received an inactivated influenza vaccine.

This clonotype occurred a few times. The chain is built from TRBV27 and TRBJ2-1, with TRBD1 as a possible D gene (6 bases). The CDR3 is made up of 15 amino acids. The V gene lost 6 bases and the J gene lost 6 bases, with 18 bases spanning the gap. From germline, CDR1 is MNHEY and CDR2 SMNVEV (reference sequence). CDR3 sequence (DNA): TGTGCCAGCAGCTCAGGGGTAACGGGTAGCAATGAGCAGTTCTTC. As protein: CASSSGVTGSNEQFF.

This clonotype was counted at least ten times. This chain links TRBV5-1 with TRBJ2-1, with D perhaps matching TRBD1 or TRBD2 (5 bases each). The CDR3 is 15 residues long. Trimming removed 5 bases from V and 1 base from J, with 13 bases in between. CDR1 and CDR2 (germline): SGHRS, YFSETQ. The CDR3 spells CASRGDVGSYNEQFF. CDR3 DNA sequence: TGCGCCAGCAGGGGGGATGTGGGATCCTACAATGAGCAGTTCTTC.

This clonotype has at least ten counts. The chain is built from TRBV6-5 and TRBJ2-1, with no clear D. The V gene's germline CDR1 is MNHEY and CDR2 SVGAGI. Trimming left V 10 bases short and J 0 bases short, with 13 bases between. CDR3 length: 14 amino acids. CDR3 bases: TGTGCCACCACGTTAGCAGACTCCTACAATGAGCAGTTCTTC. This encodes CATTLADSYNEQFF.

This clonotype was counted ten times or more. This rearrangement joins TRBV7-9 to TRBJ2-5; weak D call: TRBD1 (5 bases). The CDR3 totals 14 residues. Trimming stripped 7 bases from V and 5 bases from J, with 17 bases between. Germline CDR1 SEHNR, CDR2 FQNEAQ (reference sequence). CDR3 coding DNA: TGTGCCAGCAACACCGGGCAGGGTTCGGAGACCCAGTACTTC. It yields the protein CASNTGQGSETQYF.

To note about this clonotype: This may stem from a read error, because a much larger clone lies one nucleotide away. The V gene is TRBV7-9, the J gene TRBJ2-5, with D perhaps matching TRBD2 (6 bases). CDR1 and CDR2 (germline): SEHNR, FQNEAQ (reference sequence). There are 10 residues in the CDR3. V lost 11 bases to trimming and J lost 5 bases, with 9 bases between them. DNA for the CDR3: TGTGCCGGCGGGACTGAGACCCAGTACTTC. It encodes CAGGTETQYF.

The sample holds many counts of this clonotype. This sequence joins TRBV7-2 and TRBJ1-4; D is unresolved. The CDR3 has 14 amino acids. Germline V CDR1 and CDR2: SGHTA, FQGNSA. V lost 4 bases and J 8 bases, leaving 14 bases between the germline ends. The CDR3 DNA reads TGTGCCAGCAGCTCCCGACAAGGTCCGGAAAAACTGTTTTTT. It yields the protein CASSSRQGPEKLFF.

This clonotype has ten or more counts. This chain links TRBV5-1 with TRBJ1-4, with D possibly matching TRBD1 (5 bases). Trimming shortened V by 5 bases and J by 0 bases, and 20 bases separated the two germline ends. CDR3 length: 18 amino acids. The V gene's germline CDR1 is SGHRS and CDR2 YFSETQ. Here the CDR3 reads CASRLVLQGGSTNEKLFF. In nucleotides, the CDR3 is TGCGCCAGCAGACTAGTCCTCCAGGGTGGGTCAACTAATGAAAAACTGTTTTTT.

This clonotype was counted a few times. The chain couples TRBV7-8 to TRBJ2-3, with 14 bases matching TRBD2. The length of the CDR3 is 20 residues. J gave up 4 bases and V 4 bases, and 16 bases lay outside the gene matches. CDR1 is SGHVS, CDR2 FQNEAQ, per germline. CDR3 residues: CASSSSGTSGRIYSADTQYF. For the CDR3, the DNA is TGTGCCAGCAGCTCCTCCGGGACTAGCGGGAGAATTTATTCCGCAGATACGCAGTATTTT.

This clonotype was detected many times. The CDR3 DNA sequence: TGCAGTGCTAGTTCGGGACAGAACAATCAGCCCCAGCATTTT. It specifies CSASSGQNNQPQHF. The V call is TRBV20-1, the J call TRBJ1-5; 7 bases map to TRBD1. The CDR3 covers 14 residues. V lost 3 bases to trimming and J lost 3 bases; unmatched junction nucleotides: 5. Germline values: CDR1 DFQATT, CDR2 SNEGSKA (reference sequence).

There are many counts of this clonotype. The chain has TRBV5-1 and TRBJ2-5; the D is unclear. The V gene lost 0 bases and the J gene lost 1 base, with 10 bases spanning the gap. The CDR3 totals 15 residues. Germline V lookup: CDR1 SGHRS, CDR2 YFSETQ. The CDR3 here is CASSLALGSQETQYF. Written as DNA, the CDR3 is TGCGCCAGCAGCTTGGCCCTCGGCAGCCAAGAGACCCAGTACTTC.

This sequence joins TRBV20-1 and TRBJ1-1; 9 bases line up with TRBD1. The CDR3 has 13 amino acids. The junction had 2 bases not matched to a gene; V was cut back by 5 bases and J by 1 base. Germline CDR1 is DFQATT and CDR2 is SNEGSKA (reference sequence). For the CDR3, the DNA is TGCAGTGCTGGACAGGGGAGGAACACTGAAGCTTTCTTT. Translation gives CSAGQGRNTEAFF.

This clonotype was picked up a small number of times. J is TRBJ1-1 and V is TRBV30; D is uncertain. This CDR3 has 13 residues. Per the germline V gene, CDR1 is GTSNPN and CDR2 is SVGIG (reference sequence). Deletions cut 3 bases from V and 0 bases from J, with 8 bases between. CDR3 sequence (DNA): TGTGCCTGGAGAGGGCACTTGAACACTGAAGCTTTCTTT. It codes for CAWRGHLNTEAFF.

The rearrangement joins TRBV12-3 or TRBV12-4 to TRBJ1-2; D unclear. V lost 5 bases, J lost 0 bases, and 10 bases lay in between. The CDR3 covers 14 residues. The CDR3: CASSRPGANYGYTF. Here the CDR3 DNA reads TGTGCCAGCAGTCGCCCTGGGGCTAACTATGGCTACACCTTC.

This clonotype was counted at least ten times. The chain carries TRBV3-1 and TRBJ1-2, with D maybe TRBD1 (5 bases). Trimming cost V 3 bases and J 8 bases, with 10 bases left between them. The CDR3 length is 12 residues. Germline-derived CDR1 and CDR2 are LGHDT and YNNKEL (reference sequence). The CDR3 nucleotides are TGTGCCAGCAGCCAGCGCACAGGCGGCTACACCTTC. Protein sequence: CASSQRTGGYTF.

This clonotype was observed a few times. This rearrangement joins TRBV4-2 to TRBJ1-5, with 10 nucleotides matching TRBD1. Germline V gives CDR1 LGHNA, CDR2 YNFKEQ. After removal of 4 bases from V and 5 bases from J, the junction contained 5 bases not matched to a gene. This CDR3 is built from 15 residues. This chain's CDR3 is CASSRGQGRDQPQHF. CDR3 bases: TGTGCCAGCAGCCGGGGACAGGGGAGGGATCAGCCCCAGCATTTT.

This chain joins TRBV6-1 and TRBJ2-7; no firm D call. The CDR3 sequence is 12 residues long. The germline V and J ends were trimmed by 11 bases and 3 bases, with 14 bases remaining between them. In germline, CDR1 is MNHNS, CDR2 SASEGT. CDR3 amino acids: CAGSISGYEQYF. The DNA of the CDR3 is TGTGCCGGGTCTATCTCTGGCTACGAGCAGTACTTC.

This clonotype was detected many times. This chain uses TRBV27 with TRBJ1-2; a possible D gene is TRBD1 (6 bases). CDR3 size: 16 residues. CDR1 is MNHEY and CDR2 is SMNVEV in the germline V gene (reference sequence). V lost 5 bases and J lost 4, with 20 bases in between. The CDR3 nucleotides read TGTGCCAGCAGTCCCCATACCGGGCAGGGGTCCTATGGCTACACCTTC. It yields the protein CASSPHTGQGSYGYTF.